This T cell receptor (beta chain) emerged from a study of T cell responses to AZD1222 COVID-19 vaccine. The study's findings and limits: White British donors predominated, females outnumbered males, and clonal diversity was possibly underestimated. The study sampled repertoires only after the peak T cell response.

Repertoires were generated with immunoSEQ multiplex PCR, while TCRdb's copy carries only in-frame clones and drops some. The sample records 200,000 or so clones, roughly 92% being singletons. Trimming stripped 4 bases from V and 0 bases from J, with 13 bases between. The CDR3 runs 15 residues. Germline CDR1 and CDR2: MNHEY and SVGAGI. Comments on this clone: The antigen is undetermined.

The gene calls are TRBV6-5 and TRBJ2-7; TRBD1 or TRBD2 may be the D gene (6 bases each). The receptor was derived from an adult who received the AZD1222 COVID-19 vaccine. The sequences come from peripheral blood, collected 28 days after the second AZD1222 dose. CDR3 sequence (DNA): TGTGCCAGCAGTTCCAGGGGAGGAAGCTCCTACGAGCAGTACTTC. Its translation: CASSSRGGSSYEQYF.